This TCR beta chain was recovered during a study of T cells in Graves' hyperthyroidism and ophthalmopathy. The wider study: The blood sample was taken at first diagnosis, before treatment began.

The length of the CDR3 is 15 residues. Germline CDR1 is SGHTA and CDR2 is FQGNSA. The ends lost 2 bases at V and 5 bases at J; junction bases unmatched: 4. Regarding this clonotype: The antigen is undetermined.

Stable Graves' hyperthyroidism meant no ophthalmopathy progression within 18 months. Study-wide results and caveats: Appearing also in blood were most of the thyroid clonotypes expanded above 0.001. Onset of ophthalmopathy came a median approximately 6.8 months after the model predicted it.

From RNA transcripts, TCR beta CDR3 regions were amplified. HTBI primers were employed in a first-round RT-PCR of the TCR CDR3. TCRdb recomputed calls from the multiplex PCR reads with MiXCR, one row per CDR3 protein. The data show about 360,000 distinct CDR3 sequences, roughly 13% seen once. Sequencing was performed on blood. This TCR was recovered from a young woman with Graves' hyperthyroidism. The chain uses TRBV7-2 and TRBJ2-5; 11 bases map to TRBD2. The CDR3: CASSLTSGSRETQYF. The CDR3 coding sequence is TGTGCCAGCAGCTTAACTAGCGGGAGTCGGGAGACCCAGTACTTC.